These 23 T cell receptor beta chains came from one sample sequenced in a study of Graves' ophthalmopathy and Graves' hyperthyroidism. Researchers took RNA transcripts and amplified TCR beta CDR3 regions from them. Investigators did first-round RT-PCR with HTBI primers, then second-round multiplex PCR. TCRdb processed the multiplex PCR reads anew with MiXCR; each CDR3 protein has one entry. The table lists about 200,000 distinct CDR3 sequences, under 30% of them singletons, with approximately 9.6% in the top ten. The specimen was peripheral blood. These receptors were obtained from a man aged 45-65 years with Graves' ophthalmopathy.

In its sample, this clonotype was seen many times. The V gene is TRBV12-3 or TRBV12-4, the J gene TRBJ2-2, with D unresolved. V dropped 7 bases and J dropped 6 bases, with 3 bases sitting between them. This CDR3 is 10 amino acids long. The CDR3 DNA follows: TGTGCCAGCAACCCCGGGGAGCTGTTTTTT. As protein: CASNPGELFF.

The chain employs TRBV4-3 and TRBJ1-2, with 9 positions matching TRBD1. The CDR3 consists of 14 residues. The germline CDR1 and CDR2 sequences are LGHNA and YSLEER. V gave up 4 bases and J gave up 7 bases; unmatched junction bases: 7. CDR3 sequence reads: CASSLTGGKGGYTF. In DNA form, the CDR3 reads TGCGCCAGCAGCCTGACAGGGGGTAAAGGTGGCTACACCTTC.

This clonotype was detected ten times or more. The chain uses TRBV28 and TRBJ1-1; D ambiguous. CDR3 size: 14 residues. Germline lookup yields CDR1 MDHEN and CDR2 SYDVKM. Between the trimmed V and J ends, which lost 5 bases and 4 bases, there was a span of 14 bases. The CDR3 DNA reads as TGTGCCAGCAGTATATCGATCACGGGCACTGAAGCTTTCTTT. Translation: CASSISITGTEAFF.

This clonotype came up many times. The J gene is TRBJ2-7, the V gene TRBV11-2; TRBD1 might be the D (5 bases). CDR3 length: 16 residues. The germline V gene encodes CDR1 SGHAT and CDR2 FQNNGV. V was clipped by 0 bases and J by 2 bases, with 14 bases between them. The CDR3 DNA follows: TGTGCCAGCAGCTTAGAGTCTTTGGACATAGCCTACGAGCAGTACTTC. As protein: CASSLESLDIAYEQYF.

The table lists this clonotype with many counts. The chain recombines TRBV10-3 with TRBJ1-2; maybe TRBD1 (5 bases). CDR3 length: 15 residues. Trimming removed 4 bases at V and 4 bases at J, with 16 bases between. CDR1 and CDR2 (germline): ENHRY, SYGVKD. The CDR3 sequence: CAISADRADIYGYTF. The CDR3 coding sequence is TGTGCCATCAGTGCCGACAGAGCAGACATCTATGGCTACACCTTC.

The rearrangement links TRBV29-1 to TRBJ2-5; TRBD1 is a possible D gene (6 bases). V lost 5 bases and J lost 3, with 13 bases in between. There are 13 residues in the CDR3. The germline gives CDR1 SQVTM, CDR2 ANQGSEA. CDR3 amino acids: CSVRRTEKETQYF. CDR3 sequence (DNA): TGCAGCGTTAGGCGGACAGAAAAAGAGACCCAGTACTTC.

V is TRBV7-2 and J is TRBJ2-7, with TRBD1 as a possible D gene (6 bases). This CDR3 has 14 amino acids. The V gene lost 5 bases and the J gene lost 4 bases, with 15 bases spanning the gap. Per germline, CDR1 SGHTA and CDR2 FQGNSA. CDR3 residues: CASSPTGGRYEQYF. The CDR3 nucleotides are TGTGCCAGCAGCCCGACAGGAGGAAGGTACGAGCAGTACTTC.

There are many counts of this clonotype. The chain combines TRBV11-2 with TRBJ1-5; D unclear. The CDR3 sequence is 12 residues long. The ends were cut back, 5 bases at V and 4 bases at J, with 6 bases in the middle. The germline CDR1 and CDR2 sequences are SGHAT and FQNNGV. CDR3 in amino acids: CASSTENQPQHF. CDR3 DNA: TGTGCCAGCAGCACTGAAAATCAGCCCCAGCATTTT.

The J gene is TRBJ2-2, the V gene TRBV7-2; 9 positions match TRBD1. The CDR3 loop spans 15 amino acids. Germline CDR1 SGHTA, CDR2 FQGNSA. The J segment lost 5 bases and the V segment lost 6 bases, leaving 7 bases of the junction unmatched. The CDR3 DNA is TGTGCCAGCAGTTTTGGGACAGGGTCTACCGGGGAGCTGTTTTTT. The encoded protein is CASSFGTGSTGELFF.

The chain joins TRBV28 to TRBJ2-7; D tentatively reads TRBD1 or TRBD2 (5 bases each). CDR3 size: 14 residues. The germline V gene encodes CDR1 MDHEN and CDR2 SYDVKM. Trimming removed 2 bases at V and 6 bases at J, with 14 bases between. In DNA, the CDR3 is TGTGCCAGCAGTTTACCCCTTCCCGGGGCCGAGCAGTACTTC. Its protein is CASSLPLPGAEQYF.

There are many counts of this clonotype. V gene TRBV20-1 combines with J gene TRBJ2-5, with TRBD2 identical over 12 bases. CDR1 is DFQATT and CDR2 is SNEGSKA in the germline V gene (reference sequence). With V trimmed by 3 bases and J by 4 bases, 9 bases remained unmatched. This CDR3 has 16 amino acids. The CDR3 here is CSARPSSGRARETQYF. CDR3 nucleotides: TGCAGTGCTAGGCCATCTAGCGGGAGGGCCAGAGAGACCCAGTACTTC.

This clonotype was recorded only once. V is TRBV20-1 and J is TRBJ2-4; 8 positions agree with TRBD1. V gave up 5 bases and J gave up 7 bases; unmatched junction bases: 7. Per germline, CDR1 DFQATT and CDR2 SNEGSKA (reference sequence). The CDR3 is 13 residues long. CDR3 loop: CSARRDRGNIQYF. DNA for the CDR3: TGCAGTGCTCGACGAGACAGGGGCAACATTCAGTACTTC.

This chain links TRBV28 with TRBJ1-1, with a possible D match to TRBD1 (6 bases). There are 12 residues in the CDR3. Per germline, CDR1 MDHEN and CDR2 SYDVKM. Trimming stripped 7 bases from V and 7 bases from J, with 13 bases between. CDR3 DNA: TGTGCCAGCATGGGAGGGGGACGTGAAGCTTTCTTT. Translation gives CASMGGGREAFF.

This clonotype has ten or more counts. The rearrangement joins TRBV11-2 to TRBJ2-7; no reliable D call. V lost 0 bases, J lost 1 base, and 7 bases lay in between. The CDR3 has 14 residues. Looked up from germline, CDR1 is SGHAT and CDR2 is FQNNGV. The CDR3 here is CASSLDSLSYEQYF. CDR3 nucleotide sequence: TGTGCCAGCAGCTTAGATTCCCTATCCTACGAGCAGTACTTC.

Many counts were recorded for this clonotype. The chain joins TRBV5-1 to TRBJ1-2, with 8 positions matching TRBD1. J gave up 8 bases and V 0 bases, and 12 bases lay outside the gene matches. Germline CDR1 is SGHRS and CDR2 is YFSETQ. The CDR3 runs 16 residues. As DNA, the CDR3 is TGCGCCAGCAGCTTGGATCCTCAGGGGGCAGTTGGAGGCTACACCTTC. Amino acid sequence: CASSLDPQGAVGGYTF.

This clonotype was counted many times. The chain employs TRBV12-3 or TRBV12-4 and TRBJ2-7; TRBD2 matches 11 bases. The CDR3 has 16 residues. The ends lost 5 bases at V and 3 bases at J; junction bases unmatched: 9. The CDR3 DNA reads as TGTGCCAGCAGTCGATCTAGCGGGAGGTCGATCTACGAGCAGTACTTC. Protein: CASSRSSGRSIYEQYF.

Ten or more counts support this clonotype. J is TRBJ1-2 and V is TRBV24-1; D remains unclear. The V gene lost 1 base and the J gene lost 8 bases, with 10 bases spanning the gap. CDR1 is KGHDR, CDR2 SFDVKD, per germline. The CDR3 covers 13 residues. The CDR3 loop is CATSDFSGYGYTF. The CDR3 nucleotides are TGTGCCACCAGTGATTTCAGCGGGTACGGCTACACCTTC.

This clonotype occurred many times. Here the CDR3 DNA reads TGTGCCACCAGCAGAGCGGGACTAGCGGGAGGTAAGAGCTCCTACAATGAGCAGTTCTTC. Its protein is CATSRAGLAGGKSSYNEQFF. This rearrangement joins TRBV15 to TRBJ2-1; 15 bases map to TRBD2. The germline gives CDR1 LNHNV, CDR2 YYDKDF (reference sequence). The CDR3 loop spans 20 amino acids. The junction had 7 bases not matched to a gene; V was cut back by 1 base and J by 0 bases.

The chain employs TRBV5-1 and TRBJ1-1, with D possibly matching TRBD1 (5 bases). V lost 0 bases to trimming and J lost 0 bases, with 12 bases between them. Germline CDR1 SGHRS, CDR2 YFSETQ. The CDR3 spans 16 residues. The CDR3 here is CASSLGGRIVNTEAFF. In nucleotides, the CDR3 is TGCGCCAGCAGCTTGGGGGGACGGATAGTGAACACTGAAGCTTTCTTT.

Ten or more counts support this clonotype. The CDR3 DNA reads as TGCAGCGTTGAAGAACAACCGAACACTGAAGCTTTCTTT. Translation gives CSVEEQPNTEAFF. This chain connects TRBV29-1 to TRBJ1-1; no definite D call. Trimming removed 0 bases at V and 1 base at J, with 6 bases between. Germline V gene sequence: CDR1 SQVTM, CDR2 ANQGSEA. CDR3 size: 13 residues.

This clonotype was counted at least ten times. The rearrangement joins TRBV19 to TRBJ1-5; D is unresolved. The ends were cut back, 5 bases at V and 7 bases at J, with 12 bases in the middle. This CDR3 is 13 amino acids long. Germline V gives CDR1 LNHDA, CDR2 SQIVND (reference sequence). In nucleotides, the CDR3 is TGTGCCAGTAGTGGAGGAAGCTGGCAGCCCCAGCATTTT. Protein: CASSGGSWQPQHF.

This clonotype has at least ten counts. The chain couples TRBV24-1 to TRBJ1-2, with D unresolved. V lost 7 bases and J lost 4, with 15 bases in between. Germline V gives CDR1 KGHDR, CDR2 SFDVKD. CDR3 size: 14 residues. The CDR3 spells CATSRTDTVYGYTF. CDR3 sequence (DNA): TGTGCCACCAGCCGGACGGATACCGTCTATGGCTACACCTTC.

This clonotype was found many times. The V gene is TRBV20-1, the J gene TRBJ2-7, with 8 nucleotides matching TRBD2. V shed 1 base and J 2 bases; nucleotides not matched to a gene: 4. CDR3 length: 14 amino acids. Germline CDR1 DFQATT, CDR2 SNEGSKA (reference sequence). The CDR3 bases are TGCAGTGCTAGAGCCCTGCGGGGGGCCTACGAGCAGTACTTC. Translation: CSARALRGAYEQYF.